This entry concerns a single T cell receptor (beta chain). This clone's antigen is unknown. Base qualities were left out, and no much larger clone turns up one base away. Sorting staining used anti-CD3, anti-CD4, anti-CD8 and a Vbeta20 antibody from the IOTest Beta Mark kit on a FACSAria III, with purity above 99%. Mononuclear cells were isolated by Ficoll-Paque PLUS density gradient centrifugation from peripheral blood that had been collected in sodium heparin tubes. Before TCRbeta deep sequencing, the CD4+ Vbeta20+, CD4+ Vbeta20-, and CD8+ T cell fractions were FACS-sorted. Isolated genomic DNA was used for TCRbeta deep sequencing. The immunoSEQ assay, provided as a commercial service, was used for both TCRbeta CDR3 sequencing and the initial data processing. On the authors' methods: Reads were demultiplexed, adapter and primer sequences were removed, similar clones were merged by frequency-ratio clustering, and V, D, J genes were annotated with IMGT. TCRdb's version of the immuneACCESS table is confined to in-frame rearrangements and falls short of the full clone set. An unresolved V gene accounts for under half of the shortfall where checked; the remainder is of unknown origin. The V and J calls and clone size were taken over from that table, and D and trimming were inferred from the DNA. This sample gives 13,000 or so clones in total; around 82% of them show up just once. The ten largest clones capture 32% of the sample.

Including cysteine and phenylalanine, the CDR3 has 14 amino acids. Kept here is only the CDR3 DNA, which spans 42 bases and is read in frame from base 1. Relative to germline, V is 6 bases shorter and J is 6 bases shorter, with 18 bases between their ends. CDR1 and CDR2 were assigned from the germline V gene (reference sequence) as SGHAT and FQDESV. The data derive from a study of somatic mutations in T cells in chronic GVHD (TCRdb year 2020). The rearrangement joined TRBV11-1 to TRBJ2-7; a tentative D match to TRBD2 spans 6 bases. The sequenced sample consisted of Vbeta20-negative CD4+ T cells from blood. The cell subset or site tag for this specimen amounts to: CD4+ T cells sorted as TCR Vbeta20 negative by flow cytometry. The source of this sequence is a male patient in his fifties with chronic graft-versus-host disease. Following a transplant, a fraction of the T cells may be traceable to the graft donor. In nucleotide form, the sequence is TGTGCCAGCAGTCGGGGGAGTACGGATTCCGAGCAGTACTTC. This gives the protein CASSRGSTDSEQYF.